A single TCR beta chain is shown here with its context. Antigen specificity is unknown. V was clipped by 9 bases and J by 0 bases, with 11 bases between them. The CDR3 is made up of 14 amino acids. Germline CDR1 KGHDR, CDR2 SFDVKD. Via MiXCR, TCRdb re-called the 5' RACE reads, giving one row per CDR3 protein. The sample includes 700,000 or so distinct CDR3 sequences, around 20% seen only once; the top ten take roughly a fifth. This record belongs to a study of CD8 T cells in ankylosing spondylitis. Study-wide results and caveats: One TCR beta motif, made up of seven to nine highly homologous variants, appeared characteristic of ankylosing spondylitis blood.

Input material: blood, either unsorted or a sorted T cell fraction (not recorded which). The chain recombines TRBV24-1 with TRBJ2-1; either TRBD1 or TRBD2 may supply D (5 bases each). This TCR derives from a male donor with ankylosing spondylitis. The CDR3 loop reads CATEGTDSYNEQFF. The CDR3, as DNA: TGTGCCACCGAAGGGACGGACTCCTACAATGAGCAGTTCTTC.